The 5 T cell receptor beta chains below all came from one sample that was sequenced in a study of CD8 T cells in ankylosing spondylitis. Each CDR3 protein gets one entry after TCRdb re-called the 5' RACE reads with MiXCR. Of 290,000 or so distinct CDR3 sequences listed, around 20% are singletons. The sequencing input was blood, either unsorted or a sorted T cell fraction (not recorded which). The origin of the receptors is a female donor with ankylosing spondylitis or in good health (not recorded which).

This CDR3 reads CASSLRDATYNEQFF. In nucleotides, the CDR3 is TGTGCCAGCAGCCTTCGGGACGCCACCTACAATGAGCAGTTCTTC. The J gene is TRBJ2-1, the V gene TRBV9; the D call may be TRBD1 or TRBD2 (5 bases each). This CDR3 has 15 residues. V lost 4 bases and J 2 bases, leaving 13 bases between the germline ends. Germline V gene data show CDR1 as SGDLS and CDR2 as YYNGEE.

This clonotype was detected many times. This chain uses TRBV12-3 or TRBV12-4 with TRBJ2-7, with D perhaps being TRBD1 or TRBD2 (5 bases each). The CDR3 extends over 16 amino acids. The V end lost 5 bases, the J end lost 1 base, and 18 bases lay between the germline ends. CDR3 residues: CASSPSWGGRSYEQYF. In DNA, the CDR3 is TGTGCCAGCAGTCCCTCGTGGGGCGGGCGGTCCTACGAGCAGTACTTC.

The chain recombines TRBV6-1 with TRBJ2-7, with 7 bases that match TRBD1. The CDR3 sequence is 12 residues long. Germline trimming cut 11 bases from V and 0 bases from J; bases unmatched to any gene: 4. CDR1 is MNHNS and CDR2 is SASEGT in the germline V gene. CDR3 bases: TGTGCCGTACAGGGGAGCTCCTACGAGCAGTACTTC. Its protein is CAVQGSSYEQYF.

The table lists this clonotype with a few counts. V is TRBV20-1 and J is TRBJ2-7; possible D gene TRBD1, 5 bases. Germline CDR1 reads DFQATT; CDR2 reads SNEGSKA (reference sequence). CDR3 size: 14 residues. The germline V and J ends were trimmed by 3 bases and 2 bases, with 14 bases remaining between them. CDR3 sequence: CSARVGAETYEQYF. The DNA for the CDR3 is TGCAGTGCTAGGGTAGGGGCGGAAACCTACGAGCAGTACTTC.

This clonotype appeared a few times. V and J are TRBV20-1 and TRBJ2-3; 10 bases fit TRBD2. There are 13 residues in the CDR3. Germline trimming cut 2 bases from V and 5 bases from J; bases unmatched to any gene: 1. Germline V gene sequence: CDR1 DFQATT, CDR2 SNEGSKA (reference sequence). The CDR3 region has the DNA TGCAGTGCTAGACTAGCGGGAGTAGATACGCAGTATTTT. Its protein is CSARLAGVDTQYF.